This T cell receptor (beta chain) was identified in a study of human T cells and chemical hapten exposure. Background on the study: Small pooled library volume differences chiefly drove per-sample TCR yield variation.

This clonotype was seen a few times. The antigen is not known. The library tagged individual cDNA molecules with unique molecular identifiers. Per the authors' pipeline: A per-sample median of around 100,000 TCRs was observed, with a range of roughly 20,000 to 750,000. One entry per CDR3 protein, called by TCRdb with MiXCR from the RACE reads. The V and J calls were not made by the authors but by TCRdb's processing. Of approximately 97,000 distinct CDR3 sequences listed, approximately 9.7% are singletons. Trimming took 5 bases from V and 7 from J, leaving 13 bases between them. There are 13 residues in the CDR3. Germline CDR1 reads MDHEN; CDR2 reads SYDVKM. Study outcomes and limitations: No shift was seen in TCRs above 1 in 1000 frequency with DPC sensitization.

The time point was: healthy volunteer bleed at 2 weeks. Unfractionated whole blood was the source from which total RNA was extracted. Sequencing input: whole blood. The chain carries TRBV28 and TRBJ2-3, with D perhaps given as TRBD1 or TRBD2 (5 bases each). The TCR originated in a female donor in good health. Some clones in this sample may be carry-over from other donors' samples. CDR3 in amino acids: CASSPGTANTQYF. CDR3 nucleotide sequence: TGTGCCAGCAGTCCCGGGACGGCCAATACGCAGTATTTT.